Each of the 29 T cell receptor beta chains below was sequenced from the same sample in a study of T-cell reconstitution after alpha-beta-depleted transplantation in children. The TCRbeta library incorporated unique molecular identifiers. A single record per CDR3 protein comes from TCRdb applying MiXCR to the PCR reads. Of 800,000 to 1,000,000 distinct CDR3 sequences in the sample, roughly 29% were seen once. The sequenced sample was PBMCs, mostly from graft donor cells, obtained 360 days after TCRalphabeta/CD19-depleted stem cell transplant. The source of these receptors is a boy less than two years old who had a stem cell transplant for SCID, so the T cells may come from the graft donor.

The table lists this clonotype with a few counts. The J gene is TRBJ2-1, the V gene TRBV20-1; D possibly corresponds to TRBD2 (5 bases). Germline CDR1 and CDR2: DFQATT and SNEGSKA (reference sequence). Trimming removed 2 bases from V and 5 bases from J, with 25 bases in between. This CDR3 region has 18 residues. CDR3 DNA: TGCAGTGCTAGATACCGCAAATTGGAGGTCCAGGTAAACAATGAGCAGTTCTTC. Its protein product is CSARYRKLEVQVNNEQFF.

The rearrangement uses TRBV12-3 or TRBV12-4 and TRBJ2-7; D is ambiguous. The CDR3 spans 13 residues. V shed 5 bases and J shed 7 bases, with 15 bases lying between them. CDR3 sequence: CASSPPGYEEQYF. DNA of the CDR3: TGTGCCAGCAGTCCCCCCGGGTACGAAGAGCAGTACTTC.

This chain's CDR3 is CASSLPDSQETQYF. CDR3 bases: TGTGCCAGCAGTCTACCGGATAGTCAAGAGACCCAGTACTTC. The chain carries TRBV12-3 or TRBV12-4 and TRBJ2-5, with D unresolved. Trimming took off 5 bases at V and 2 bases at J, with 12 bases between the two ends. The CDR3 covers 14 residues.

This clonotype has just a few counts. The rearrangement links TRBV5-1 to TRBJ2-7, with D possibly TRBD1 on 5 matching bases. The V gene lost 3 bases and the J gene lost 2 bases, with 12 bases spanning the gap. Germline-derived CDR1 and CDR2 are SGHRS and YFSETQ. The CDR3 covers 14 residues. The CDR3 sequence: CASSWSGRPYEQYF. DNA of the CDR3: TGCGCCAGCAGCTGGTCAGGGCGTCCCTACGAGCAGTACTTC. Full variable domain (missing parts from reference TRBV5-1 and TRBJ2-7): KAGVTQTPRYLIKTRGQQVTLSCSPISGHRSVSWYQQTPGQGLQFLFEYFSETQRNKGNFPGRFSGRQFSNSRSEMNVSTLELGDSALYLCASSWSGRPYEQYFGPGTRLTVT.

This clonotype has just a few counts. The chain recombines TRBV20-1 with TRBJ1-1; the D gene is possibly TRBD1 (6 bases). The CDR3 spans 14 residues. Between the trimmed V and J ends, which lost 6 bases and 5 bases, there was a span of 19 bases. The germline V gene has CDR1 DFQATT and CDR2 SNEGSKA (reference sequence). In nucleotides, the CDR3 is TGCAGTGCCCGGGACATCCTCCGCGGGACTGAAGCTTTCTTT. Residues: CSARDILRGTEAFF.

The chain uses TRBV6-5 and TRBJ1-1; D perhaps matches TRBD1 (5 bases). This CDR3 has 15 residues. Germline V gene sequence: CDR1 MNHEY, CDR2 SVGAGI. With 0 bases removed from V and 3 bases from J, the gap between germline ends came to 11 bases. The CDR3 bases are TGTGCCAGCAGTTACTCAGCAGGGCGGGACACTGAAGCTTTCTTT. Amino acid sequence: CASSYSAGRDTEAFF.

V usage is TRBV29-1 and J usage is TRBJ1-2; D gene uncertain. This CDR3 is 11 amino acids long. Between the trimmed V and J ends, which lost 4 bases and 4 bases, there was a span of 7 bases. In germline, CDR1 is SQVTM, CDR2 ANQGSEA. CDR3 bases: TGCAGCGTTGTAAGGGCCTATGGCTACACCTTC. Protein: CSVVRAYGYTF.

Many counts were recorded for this clonotype. DNA of the CDR3: TGTGCCAGCAGCACCGAGGGACAGGGGGAAGGAGAGACCCAGTACTTC. Translating it yields CASSTEGQGEGETQYF. The J gene is TRBJ2-5, the V gene TRBV13, with 11 bases aligning to TRBD1. V lost 5 bases and J lost 4; bases outside the gene matches: 9. CDR3 length: 16 residues. Looked up from germline, CDR1 is PRHDT and CDR2 is FYEKMQ (reference sequence).

The chain uses TRBV7-8 and TRBJ2-2, with TRBD1 as a possible D gene (5 bases). This CDR3 region has 16 residues. Germline CDR1 reads SGHVS; CDR2 reads FQNEAQ. The germline V and J ends were trimmed by 1 base and 5 bases, with 14 bases remaining between them. Written as DNA, the CDR3 is TGTGCCAGCAGCTTAGGGGCAGGGCTCGTGACCGGGGAGCTGTTTTTT. Translating it yields CASSLGAGLVTGELFF.

This clonotype was counted between two and nine times. The chain carries TRBV5-1 and TRBJ2-7; either TRBD1 or TRBD2 may supply D (5 bases each). The CDR3 runs to 16 residues. The germline CDR1 and CDR2 sequences are SGHRS and YFSETQ. Trimming cost V 7 bases and J 2 bases, with 22 bases left between them. CDR3 amino acids: CASRPSGTDLTYEQYF. DNA for the CDR3: TGCGCCAGCCGTCCCTCCGGGACGGACTTAACCTACGAGCAGTACTTC.

This clonotype came up many times. The chain uses TRBV20-1 and TRBJ1-1; D is uncertain. The V end lost 7 bases, the J end lost 0 bases, and 12 bases lay between the germline ends. This CDR3 contains 13 residues. The germline V gene encodes CDR1 DFQATT and CDR2 SNEGSKA (reference sequence). CDR3 protein: CSVHGRLNTEAFF. The CDR3 nucleotides read TGCAGTGTTCATGGACGGCTGAACACTGAAGCTTTCTTT.

Notes on this clonotype: A read error is possible here, since a much larger clone lies one base away. A read error is likely, as this CDR3 ends without the conserved phenylalanine or tryptophan. V and J are TRBV7-6 and TRBJ2-7; 7 bases match TRBD1. The junction had 7 bases not matched to a gene; V was cut back by 5 bases and J by 0 bases. Germline V gene data show CDR1 as SGHVS and CDR2 as FNYEAQ. There are 15 residues in the CDR3. DNA of the CDR3: TGTGCCAGCAGCCTTAGACAGGGCATCTCCTACGAGCAGTACTGC. Translating it yields CASSLRQGISYEQYC.

The rearrangement joins TRBV7-2 to TRBJ2-7; perhaps TRBD1 as D (5 bases). The CDR3 is made up of 15 amino acids. CDR1 is SGHTA, CDR2 FQGNSA, per germline. V gave up 4 bases and J gave up 3 bases, with 16 bases separating them. The CDR3 sequence: CASSSPGRTRYEQYF. The CDR3 DNA is TGTGCCAGCAGCTCTCCAGGGCGGACACGCTACGAGCAGTACTTC.

The genes are TRBV18 and TRBJ2-7, with TRBD1 as a possible D gene (6 bases). V dropped 4 bases and J dropped 3 bases, with 19 bases sitting between them. Germline V gene sequence: CDR1 KGHSH, CDR2 LQKENI. CDR3 length equals 16 residues. CDR3 amino acids: CASSLQATQGLYEQYF. The CDR3 coding sequence is TGTGCCAGCTCACTCCAAGCGACACAGGGCCTCTACGAGCAGTACTTC.

This clonotype came up once. The chain has TRBV5-1 and TRBJ1-2; 10 bases align to TRBD1. Germline assignment: CDR1 SGHRS and CDR2 YFSETQ. The CDR3 contains 15 residues. With 4 bases clipped from V and 7 bases from J, the junction kept 10 bases outside the gene matches. CDR3 nucleotide sequence: TGCGCCAGCAGCAACTTGGGACAGGGGAGAGGTGGCTACACCTTC. Its translation: CASSNLGQGRGGYTF.

J is TRBJ2-1 and V is TRBV12-3 or TRBV12-4; TRBD2 matches at 16 bases. This CDR3 has 17 residues. V was pared by 1 base and J by 9 bases, with 6 bases of the junction left unmatched. This CDR3 is CASSLVGTSGGAGEQFF. Written as DNA, the CDR3 is TGTGCCAGCAGTTTAGTGGGGACTAGCGGGGGGGCCGGTGAGCAGTTCTTC.

This clonotype has a single count. The CDR3 region is CASSSLNTWGYEQYF. Here the CDR3 DNA reads TGTGCCAGCAGCTCCCTAAACACGTGGGGCTACGAGCAGTACTTC. V gene TRBV7-2 combines with J gene TRBJ2-7; D is unclear. The V and J ends lost 4 bases and 3 bases respectively, with 16 bases between them. Germline values: CDR1 SGHTA, CDR2 FQGNSA. CDR3 size: 15 residues. The full variable domain, completed using reference TRBV7-2 and TRBJ2-7, is GAGVSQSPSNKVTEKGKDVELRCDPISGHTALYWYRQSLGQGLEFLIYFQGNSAPDKSGLPSDRFSAERTGGSVSTLTIQRTQQEDSAVYLCASSSLNTWGYEQYFGPGTRLTVT.

This clonotype occurred a few times. The chain employs TRBV9 and TRBJ2-1, with D unclear. Germline values: CDR1 SGDLS, CDR2 YYNGEE. V dropped 0 bases and J dropped 2 bases, with 9 bases sitting between them. This CDR3 has 15 amino acids. CDR3 residues: CASSVVSQPYNEQFF. In nucleotides, the CDR3 is TGTGCCAGCAGCGTAGTCTCACAGCCCTACAATGAGCAGTTCTTC.

This clonotype was seen many times. The CDR3: CASRPGLYNEQFF. The CDR3 DNA is TGTGCCAGTCGGCCTGGCCTCTACAATGAGCAGTTCTTC. The rearrangement uses TRBV6-2 or TRBV6-3 and TRBJ2-1; D call uncertain. Germline values: CDR1 MNHEY, CDR2 SVGEGT. CDR3 length: 13 residues. V was trimmed by 9 bases and J by 3 bases, leaving 12 bases between them.

This sequence joins TRBV5-1 and TRBJ2-5, with 11 bases aligning to TRBD2. CDR3 length equals 17 residues. Trimming at V came to 0 bases and at J to 3 bases, leaving 7 bases not matched to a gene. Per the germline V gene, CDR1 is SGHRS and CDR2 is YFSETQ. This CDR3 reads CASSLGSSGGRKETQYF. Here the CDR3 DNA reads TGCGCCAGCAGCTTGGGGTCTAGCGGGGGGAGAAAAGAGACCCAGTACTTC.

The CDR3 nucleotides read TGTGCCACCCTTACTGGGAGGGACCTATTCTCCTACGAGCAGTACTTC. Encoded protein: CATLTGRDLFSYEQYF. This rearrangement joins TRBV6-1 to TRBJ2-7; 7 bases are shared with TRBD2. The V and J ends lost 10 bases and 0 bases, in that order; junction bases with no gene match: 15. This CDR3 comprises 16 residues. The V gene's germline CDR1 is MNHNS and CDR2 SASEGT.

The chain joins TRBV28 to TRBJ2-4, with 7 bases lining up with TRBD2. The CDR3 runs to 11 residues. V gave up 10 bases and J gave up 9 bases; unmatched junction bases: 6. Germline CDR1 reads MDHEN; CDR2 reads SYDVKM. CDR3 in amino acids: CATQWGGIQYF. For the CDR3, the DNA is TGTGCCACCCAATGGGGGGGCATTCAGTACTTC.

V gene TRBV5-1 combines with J gene TRBJ2-5, with 12 bases lining up with TRBD2. With V trimmed by 9 bases and J by 2 bases, 2 bases remained unmatched. The CDR3 covers 13 residues. Germline CDR1 reads SGHRS; CDR2 reads YFSETQ. Here the CDR3 reads CATGLAGQETQYF. The CDR3 DNA is TGCGCCACCGGACTAGCGGGGCAAGAGACCCAGTACTTC.

The rearrangement uses TRBV6-5 and TRBJ2-5; TRBD2 agrees at 11 bases. V dropped 4 bases and J dropped 1; count of bases not matched to a gene: 8. CDR1 MNHEY and CDR2 SVGAGI come from the germline V gene. This CDR3 spans 17 amino acids. CDR3 coding DNA: TGTGCCAGCAGTTCCTTAGCGGGGGGGATCTCCCAAGAGACCCAGTACTTC. Its translation: CASSSLAGGISQETQYF.

The chain has TRBV12-3 or TRBV12-4 and TRBJ2-1; D possibly corresponds to TRBD1 (6 bases). With 1 base removed from V and 4 bases from J, the gap between germline ends came to 20 bases. CDR3 length: 18 residues. The CDR3 is CASSLETRGRASYNEQFF. The CDR3 DNA is TGTGCCAGCAGTTTAGAAACGAGGGGGAGAGCCTCATACAATGAGCAGTTCTTC.

This chain uses TRBV3-1 with TRBJ2-2; D may match TRBD1 or TRBD2 (5 bases each). Germline V gene sequence: CDR1 LGHDT, CDR2 YNNKEL (reference sequence). Trimming stripped 0 bases from V and 6 bases from J, with 17 bases between. This CDR3 region has 17 residues. CDR3 bases: TGTGCCAGCAGCCAAGAGCACCGGGGCCCAATACCCGGGGAGCTGTTTTTT. Amino acid sequence: CASSQEHRGPIPGELFF.

This sequence joins TRBV5-5 and TRBJ2-5; 7 bases are a match to TRBD2. The germline CDR1 and CDR2 sequences are SGHKS and YYEKEE (reference sequence). Trimming at V came to 2 bases and at J to 5 bases, leaving 9 bases not matched to a gene. The CDR3 extends over 15 amino acids. CDR3 in DNA: TGTGCCAGCAGCTTCCCGAGGGCCGGGAGGGAGACCCAGTACTTC. Translating it yields CASSFPRAGRETQYF.

There are a few counts of this clonotype. V and J are TRBV5-1 and TRBJ2-5, with 9 bases identical to TRBD2. CDR1 is SGHRS and CDR2 is YFSETQ in the germline V gene. The CDR3 is made up of 15 amino acids. J was trimmed by 2 bases and V by 4 bases; bases with no gene match: 6. CDR3 sequence: CASSPSSGDQETQYF. The CDR3 region has the DNA TGCGCCAGCAGCCCCTCTAGCGGGGATCAAGAGACCCAGTACTTC. The full variable domain, in which reference TRBV5-1 and TRBJ2-5 provide the parts outside the CDR3, is KAGVTQTPRYLIKTRGQQVTLSCSPISGHRSVSWYQQTPGQGLQFLFEYFSETQRNKGNFPGRFSGRQFSNSRSEMNVSTLELGDSALYLCASSPSSGDQETQYFGPGTRLLVL.

Only a few counts were recorded for this clonotype. The chain is built from TRBV30 and TRBJ1-4, with D perhaps TRBD1 (6 bases). V was pared by 2 bases and J by 10 bases, with 29 bases between. This CDR3 region has 18 residues. Germline V gene sequence: CDR1 GTSNPN, CDR2 SVGIG (reference sequence). In DNA form, the CDR3 reads TGTGCCTGGAGTTACTACCATGGAAATCCGGACAGCCAAGGAAAACTGTTTTTT. This encodes CAWSYYHGNPDSQGKLFF. Drawing the rest from reference TRBV30 and TRBJ1-4, the complete variable domain is SQTIHQWPATLVQPVGSPLSLECTVEGTSNPNLYWYRQAAGRGLQLLFYSVGIGQISSEVPQNLSASRPQDRQFILSSKKLLLSDSGFYLCAWSYYHGNPDSQGKLFFGSGTQLSVL.